This entry describes one TCR beta chain. What it binds is unknown. This entry belongs to a study of post-analysis software for immune sequencing data. Study-level background: The disease courses spanned relapsing-remitting, secondary progressive and progressive-relapsing forms of multiple sclerosis.

Tagging with unique molecular identifiers was a feature of the TCR beta cDNA libraries. From the PCR reads, TCRdb called clonotypes with MiXCR, one entry per CDR3 protein. Among about 770,000 distinct CDR3 sequences listed, 46% were seen once. V gave up 4 bases and J gave up 1 base; unmatched junction bases: 2. There are 14 residues in the CDR3. Per germline, CDR1 MNHNY and CDR2 SVGAGI (reference sequence). Study observations and caveats: Strong co-clustering by F measure was seen for same-batch samples. Patients had higher frequencies than controls of a few TRBV segments, including TRBV5-6, TRBV5-1 and TRBV20-1.

This clonotype was sampled from a girl between 10 and 17 years old with multiple sclerosis. This sequence joins TRBV6-6 and TRBJ2-7, with 9 bases aligning to TRBD1. The specimen was blood. CDR3: CASSWTGASYEQYF. Written as DNA, the CDR3 is TGTGCCAGCAGTTGGACAGGGGCATCCTACGAGCAGTACTTC.